The rows below give T cell receptor beta chains drawn from one sample of a study of beta chain features in type 1 diabetes. TCRdb's copy holds only in-frame clones and misses some; the assay was immunoSEQ multiplex PCR. The sample yields about 660,000 clones, over 12% seen once. Sequenced: naive CD4+ T cells from blood. These TCRs come from a man aged 18 to 30 with type 1 diabetes. Each CDR3 is given with its conserved first and last residue. The D gene is left open where the match is weak. Clone size appears in some rows only: once, few, many, or a class for an expanded clone.

D: TRBD2; J: TRBJ2-3; size: few; V: TRBV4-1; DNA: TGCGCCAGCAGCCCCACTAGCGGTGTAGTCGATACGCAGTATTTT; CDR3: CASSPTSGVVDTQYF
D: .; J: TRBJ2-1; size: few; V: TRBV11-2; DNA: TGTGCCAGCAGCTTAGCTTTGGCCAGCTCGGTAGATGAGCAGTTCTTC; CDR3: CASSLALASSVDEQFF
D: .; J: TRBJ2-3; size: few; V: TRBV13; DNA: TGTGCCAGCTGTCAGTCCGGGACGGGGAGGACAGATACGCAGTATTTT; CDR3: CASCQSGTGRTDTQYF
D: TRBD1; J: TRBJ1-2; size: .; V: TRBV28; DNA: TGTGCCAGCAGGACTCAGGGGGCGGATGGCTACACCTTC; CDR3: CASRTQGADGYTF
D: TRBD1; J: TRBJ2-7; size: .; V: TRBV28; DNA: TGTGCCAGCAGTTTGGGCGGACAGGGATCCTACGAGCAGTACTTC; CDR3: CASSLGGQGSYEQYF
D: .; J: TRBJ2-1; size: .; V: TRBV21-1; DNA: TGTGCCAGCAGCCCCCCCCAAGGGAATGAGCAGTTCTTC; CDR3: CASSPPQGNEQFF
D: TRBD1; J: TRBJ1-1; size: .; V: TRBV7-9; DNA: TGTGCCAGCAGCCTCGGGACAGGTATCGTTGAAGCTTTCTTT; CDR3: CASSLGTGIVEAFF
D: .; J: TRBJ2-3; size: .; V: TRBV5-1; DNA: TGCGCCAGCAGCTCATTAACTGGGACCACAGATACGCAGTATTTT; CDR3: CASSSLTGTTDTQYF
D: .; J: TRBJ1-1; size: .; V: TRBV28; DNA: TGTGCCAGCAGTTTGATGAACACTGAAGCTTTCTTT; CDR3: CASSLMNTEAFF
D: .; J: TRBJ2-3; size: .; V: TRBV7-9; DNA: TGTGCCAGCAGCCCCCGGGGGGCTAGCACAGATACGCAGTATTTT; CDR3: CASSPRGASTDTQYF
D: TRBD1; J: TRBJ1-1; size: .; V: TRBV7-9; DNA: TGTGCCAGCAGCCTTGGGACAGGGGACACTGAAGCTTTCTTT; CDR3: CASSLGTGDTEAFF
D: .; J: TRBJ2-1; size: .; V: TRBV7-9; DNA: TGTGCCAGCAGCTGGGGGTGGCCCACCAATGAGCAGTTCTTC; CDR3: CASSWGWPTNEQFF
D: .; J: TRBJ1-2; size: .; V: TRBV30; DNA: TGTGCCTGGAGTGTAGCGTCAGGAGGCTACACCTTC; CDR3: CAWSVASGGYTF
D: .; J: TRBJ2-3; size: .; V: TRBV5-4; DNA: TGTGCCAGCAGCTTGGCGGCGGGAAGTTACACAGATACGCAGTATTTT; CDR3: CASSLAAGSYTDTQYF
D: .; J: TRBJ1-3; size: few; V: TRBV7-9; DNA: TGTGCCAGCAGCTTGTCCGGGACTGCTGGAAACACCATATATTTT; CDR3: CASSLSGTAGNTIYF
D: .; J: TRBJ1-6; size: few; V: TRBV28; DNA: TGTGCCAGCAGTTTCTTAAGTAAGGGCTATAATTCACCCCTCCACTTT; CDR3: CASSFLSKGYNSPLHF
D: .; J: TRBJ2-1; size: .; V: TRBV4-1; DNA: TGCGCCAGCAGCCCCGGCTCGTTGGAGGAGCAGTTCTTC; CDR3: CASSPGSLEEQFF
D: .; J: TRBJ1-4; size: few; V: TRBV10-3; DNA: TGTGCCATCAGTGATGGGCCCCCAAGGAATGAAAAACTGTTTTTT; CDR3: CAISDGPPRNEKLFF
D: .; J: TRBJ2-5; size: .; V: TRBV7-8; DNA: TGTGCCAGCAGCCTCCGACAGGTCCAAGAGACCCAGTACTTC; CDR3: CASSLRQVQETQYF
D: TRBD1; J: TRBJ2-7; size: .; V: TRBV5-1; DNA: TGCGCCAGCAGCCCACAGGGGGCAGCCTACGAGCAGTACTTC; CDR3: CASSPQGAAYEQYF
D: .; J: TRBJ1-5; size: few; V: TRBV4-1; DNA: TGCGCCAGCAGCCAGGACAGTAATAGCAATCAGCCCCAGCATTTT; CDR3: CASSQDSNSNQPQHF
D: TRBD1; J: TRBJ2-7; size: few; V: TRBV5-6; DNA: TGTGCCAGCAGCCGTTGGGACAGGATTTACGAGCAGTACTTC; CDR3: CASSRWDRIYEQYF
D: TRBD1; J: TRBJ2-5; size: few; V: TRBV25-1; DNA: TGTGCCAGCAGTGACCCGGGACAGGGCGTTGGTGAGACCCAGTACTTC; CDR3: CASSDPGQGVGETQYF
D: TRBD1; J: TRBJ2-7; size: few; V: TRBV5-1; DNA: TGCGCCAGCAGCCCCACCGGGACAGGGGACCACGAGCAGTACTTC; CDR3: CASSPTGTGDHEQYF
D: .; J: TRBJ2-7; size: few; V: TRBV5-1; DNA: TGCGCCAGCAGCTTCCACCCAGGGCGGGGCAGACCCTACGAGCAGTACTTC; CDR3: CASSFHPGRGRPYEQYF
D: TRBD2; J: TRBJ2-1; size: .; V: TRBV10-1; DNA: TGCGCCAGCAGTGACCAGCGGGACGGTTACAATGAGCAGTTCTTC; CDR3: CASSDQRDGYNEQFF
D: .; J: TRBJ1-4; size: once; V: TRBV2; DNA: TGTGCCAGCAGTGAGGCGGGGGCCGGTGAAAAACTGTTTTTT; CDR3: CASSEAGAGEKLFF
D: .; J: TRBJ2-5; size: .; V: TRBV7-6; DNA: TGTGCCAGCAGCTTTGAGTGGGCCCAGTACTTC; CDR3: CASSFEWAQYF
D: .; J: TRBJ2-7; size: .; V: TRBV30; DNA: TGTGCCTGGAGTGTTCGAGGGGTCCTCACCTACGAGCAGTACTTC; CDR3: CAWSVRGVLTYEQYF
D: .; J: TRBJ1-2; size: .; V: TRBV7-2; DNA: TGTGCCAGCAGCTTCTTGGGTACAGGCGATGGCTACACCTTC; CDR3: CASSFLGTGDGYTF
D: .; J: TRBJ1-4; size: few; V: TRBV5-4; DNA: TGTGCCAGCAGCTCGTCGGTGGGGGCTAATGAAAAACTGTTTTTT; CDR3: CASSSSVGANEKLFF
D: .; J: TRBJ2-7; size: few; V: TRBV9; DNA: TGTGCCAGCAGCATTGGGTCGGGCTCGAGAGGCGAGCAGTACTTC; CDR3: CASSIGSGSRGEQYF
D: TRBD2; J: TRBJ2-1; size: few; V: TRBV9; DNA: TGTGCCAGCAGCGTAGTAGCGGGAGGGCCCGATGAGCAGTTCTTC; CDR3: CASSVVAGGPDEQFF
D: .; J: TRBJ1-1; size: .; V: TRBV30; DNA: TGTGCCTGGATCAAGACAGAAGCTTTCTTT; CDR3: CAWIKTEAFF
D: .; J: TRBJ1-2; size: .; V: TRBV5-6; DNA: TGTGCCAGCAGCACGACCACCGGGACGGATTCCCTCACCTATGGCTACACCTTC; CDR3: CASSTTTGTDSLTYGYTF
D: TRBD2; J: TRBJ2-6; size: few; V: TRBV30; DNA: TGTGCCTGGAGTGTGCCACTCGGGACTAGCGGGAGTAGGTCTGGGGCCAACGTCCTGACTTTC; CDR3: CAWSVPLGTSGSRSGANVLTF
D: .; J: TRBJ2-7; size: .; V: TRBV28; DNA: TGTGCCAGCACCCAAGAGGGGTTCGAGCAGTACTTC; CDR3: CASTQEGFEQYF
D: TRBD1; J: TRBJ2-1; size: .; V: TRBV6-5; DNA: TGTGCCAGCAGCCCCCCAGGGGGCTCCTACAATGAGCAGTTCTTC; CDR3: CASSPPGGSYNEQFF